This T cell receptor (beta chain) was documented in a study of T cells after yellow fever vaccination. One entry per CDR3 protein results from TCRdb running MiXCR on the 5' RACE reads. The table shows 610,000 or so distinct CDR3 sequences, with about 12% occurring only once. From germline, CDR1 is KGHSH and CDR2 LQKENI. This CDR3 region has 14 residues. Trimming removed 1 base at V and 3 bases at J, with 10 bases between. The sequence was collected from a man in his thirties or forties who received the YFV17D yellow fever vaccine. The V and J genes are TRBV18 and TRBJ2-7, with D hard to call. The sample here was PBMCs, taken on the day of the yellow fever booster vaccination. CDR3 region: CASSPLGMNYEQYF. DNA for the CDR3: TGTGCCAGCTCACCACTCGGTATGAACTACGAGCAGTACTTC.